One TCR beta chain is described in this entry. Its antigen remains unidentified. These data originate in a study of cytomegalovirus exposure and HLA in healthy donors. CDR1 and CDR2 (germline): SEHNR, FQNEAQ (reference sequence). After removal of 1 base from V and 7 bases from J, the junction contained 9 bases not matched to a gene. The CDR3 is 16 residues long. Whole-study results and caveats: Later on, a genetic analysis was performed. It linked a missense variant in DCLRE1C with V- and J-gene trimming of TCR beta. Apart from CMV serostatus, no immune exposure information was available. Differences between HLA loci emerged in a later analysis of TCR association rates, with DRB1 most and HLA-C fewest.

PCR was performed using 60 Vbeta and 13 Jbeta primers. Repertoires were generated with immunoSEQ multiplex PCR, while TCRdb's copy carries only in-frame clones and drops some. The sample holds some 130,000 clones, roughly three quarters seen once. This TCR derives from a man aged 18 to 29 in good health and CMV-seronegative. The source material was PBMCs. This chain connects TRBV7-9 to TRBJ1-4; TRBD1 aligns across 7 bases. The CDR3 reads CASSLDGRGLSEKLFF. The CDR3 nucleotides read TGTGCCAGCAGCTTAGATGGTAGGGGGCTGAGTGAAAAACTGTTTTTT.